This T cell receptor beta chain is drawn from a study of blood T cell repertoires in COVID-19. Study as a whole: Italy, Spain and the United States were the sources of the convalescent and acute COVID-19 samples. Nucleic acid was either cDNA or gDNA, and it came from T cells, B-cell-depleted T cells, or PBMCs.

In the authors' methods: Counts of nucleated cells, estimated from reference gene primer amplification, were obtained. Generated by immunoSEQ multiplex PCR, the TCRdb table keeps only in-frame clones and is missing some. That table supplies the V and J calls and clone size; D and trimming were determined from the DNA. The sample lists some 93,000 clones; almost 85% were seen once. This CDR3 comprises 15 residues. V was shortened by 3 bases and J by 6 bases, with 17 bases between the two germline ends. Germline-derived CDR1 and CDR2 are MDHEN and SYDVKM. The sequence was collected from a man between 65 and 85 years old with acute or convalescent COVID-19. The chain links TRBV28 to TRBJ1-2; no firm D call. Sequencing was done on a sample of peripheral blood. The CDR3 loop reads CASSFNAPLVNGYTF. The CDR3 DNA sequence: TGTGCCAGCAGTTTTAACGCCCCCTTAGTCAATGGCTACACCTTC.